This TCR beta chain was sequenced during a study of T cell repertoires in cytomegalovirus infection. Regarding this clonotype: Its specificity is unknown.

TCRdb called the reads again in MiXCR, with one record for every CDR3 protein. The sample carries 650,000 to 850,000 distinct CDR3 sequences, almost 30% recorded once. V lost 3 bases and J 2 bases, leaving 13 bases between the germline ends. The CDR3 totals 15 residues. Germline assignment: CDR1 SGDLS and CDR2 YYNGEE. The sequence derives from a human donor in good health (CMV status not recorded). Some clones in this sample may be carry-over from other donors' samples. The material was cultured CD8+ T cells from PBMCs, obtained from culture after CMV antigen stimulation. The rearrangement joins TRBV9 to TRBJ2-3, with D possibly being TRBD2 (6 bases). In DNA form, the CDR3 reads TGTGCCAGCAGCGAGAGGGGCGGGGACACAGATACGCAGTATTTT. Translating gives CASSERGGDTDTQYF.